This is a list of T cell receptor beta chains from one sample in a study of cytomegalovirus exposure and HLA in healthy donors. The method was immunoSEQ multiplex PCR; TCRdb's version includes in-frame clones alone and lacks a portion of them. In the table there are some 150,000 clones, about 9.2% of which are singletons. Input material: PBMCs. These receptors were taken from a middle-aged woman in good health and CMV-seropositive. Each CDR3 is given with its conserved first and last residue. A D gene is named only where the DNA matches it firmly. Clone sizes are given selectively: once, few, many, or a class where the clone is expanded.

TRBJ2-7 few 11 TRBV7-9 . TGTGCCAGCAGCCTTAACTACGAGCAGTACTTC CASSLNYEQYF
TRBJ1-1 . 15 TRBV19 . TGTGCCAGTACCCTCGTCGGGGGAGAGGGAACTGAAGCTTTCTTT CASTLVGGEGTEAFF
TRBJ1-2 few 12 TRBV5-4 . TGTGCCAGCAGCGAACAGGAATATGGCTACACCTTC CASSEQEYGYTF
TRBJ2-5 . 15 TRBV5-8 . TGTGCCAGCAGCTTCCGGGGGACCCTCCAAGAGACCCAGTACTTC CASSFRGTLQETQYF
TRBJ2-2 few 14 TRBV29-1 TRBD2 TGCAGCGTTGGGAGCGGGGGCAACACCGGGGAGCTGTTTTTT CSVGSGGNTGELFF
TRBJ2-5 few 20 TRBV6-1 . TGTGCCAGCAGTGAAGCGAGACTGAGACAGGGGAGGGTTACGAGGGAGACCCAGTACTTC CASSEARLRQGRVTRETQYF
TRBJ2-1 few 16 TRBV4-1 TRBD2 TGCGCCAGCAGCCAAAGACTAGCGGGGCCATACAATGAGCAGTTCTTC CASSQRLAGPYNEQFF
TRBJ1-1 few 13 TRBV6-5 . TGTGCCAGCAGCTTCACAGGGTACACTGAAGCTTTCTTT CASSFTGYTEAFF
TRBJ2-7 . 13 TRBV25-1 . TGTGCCAGCAAGAGGCAGGGCGCCAACGCGCAGTACTTC CASKRQGANAQYF
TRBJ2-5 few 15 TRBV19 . TGTGCCAGTAGTATGGTGTCCGGAGGCCAAGAGACCCAGTACTTC CASSMVSGGQETQYF
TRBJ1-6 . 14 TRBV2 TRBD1 TGTGCCAGCAGGAGGGGGACAGGGTGGTCACCCCTCCACTTT CASRRGTGWSPLHF
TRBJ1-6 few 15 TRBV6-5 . TGTGCCAGCGCTACCCGAAGCTCCTATAATTCACCCCTCCACTTT CASATRSSYNSPLHF
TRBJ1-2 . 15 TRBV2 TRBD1 TGTGCCAGCAGCTCCCCTGGGACAGGGGGCCATGGCTACACCTTC CASSSPGTGGHGYTF
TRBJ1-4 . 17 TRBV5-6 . TGTGCCAGCAGCTCCCGGGGGGGGGCGGTAAATAATGAAAAACTGTTTTTT CASSSRGGAVNNEKLFF
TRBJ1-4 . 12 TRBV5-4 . TGTGCCAGCAGCTCGACTAATGAAAAACTGTTTTTT CASSSTNEKLFF
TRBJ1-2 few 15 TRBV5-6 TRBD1 TGTGCCAGCAGCACGACAGGGTCCCGTAACTATGGCTACACCTTC CASSTTGSRNYGYTF
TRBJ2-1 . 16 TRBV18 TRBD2 TGTGCCAGCTCACCCCTAGCGGGGGTCCTAGGGAATGAGCAGTTCTTC CASSPLAGVLGNEQFF
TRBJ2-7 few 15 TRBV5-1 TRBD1 TGCGCCAGCAGCTTCTTCGGGACAGGGGGCGACGAGCAGTACTTC CASSFFGTGGDEQYF
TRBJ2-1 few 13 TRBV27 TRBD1 TGTGCCAGCAGGTGGACAGGTTACAATGAGCAGTTCTTC CASRWTGYNEQFF
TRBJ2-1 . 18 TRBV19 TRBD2 TGTGCCAGTCACTCGCTAGGACTAGCGGGGGGGCTCGTTAATGAGCAGTTCTTC CASHSLGLAGGLVNEQFF
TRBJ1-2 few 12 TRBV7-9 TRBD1 TGTGCCAGCAGCCCAACAGGGGAAGGCTACACCTTC CASSPTGEGYTF
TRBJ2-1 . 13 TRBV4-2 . TGTGCCAGCAGCCAAGATTCTCGGGAAGAGCAGTTCTTC CASSQDSREEQFF
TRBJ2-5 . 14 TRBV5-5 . TGTGCCAGCAGTTTGAGGGCGGACACCGAGACCCAGTACTTC CASSLRADTETQYF
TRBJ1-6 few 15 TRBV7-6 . TGTGCCAGCAGCTTAGTGCAGGGTGGGAATTCACCCCTCCACTTT CASSLVQGGNSPLHF
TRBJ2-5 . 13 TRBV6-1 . TGTGCCAGCCTTAACCCGCGCCGGGAGACCCAGTACTTC CASLNPRRETQYF
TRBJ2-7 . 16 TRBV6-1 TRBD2 TGTGCCAGCAGTGGATGGGCGGAGCGGGGGACCTACGAGCAGTACTTC CASSGWAERGTYEQYF
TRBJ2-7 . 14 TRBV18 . TGTGCCAGCTCACCACTCCAGGGTGGCGGAGAGCAGTACTTC CASSPLQGGGEQYF
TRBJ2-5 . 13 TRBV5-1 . TGCGCCAGCAGCTTGGTTAGTCAAGAGACCCAGTACTTC CASSLVSQETQYF
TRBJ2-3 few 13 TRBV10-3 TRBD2 TGTGCCATCGAACACGGGGGGACAGATACGCAGTATTTT CAIEHGGTDTQYF
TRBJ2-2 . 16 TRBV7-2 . TGTGCCAGCAGCTCCCCGACTGCCTCTGGCACCGGGGAGCTGTTTTTT CASSSPTASGTGELFF
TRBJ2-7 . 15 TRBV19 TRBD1 TGTGCCAGTAGTATATCTGACAGGGGAGTCTACGAGCAGTACTTC CASSISDRGVYEQYF
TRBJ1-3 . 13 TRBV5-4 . TGTGCCAGCAGCTCCGGGTCTGGAAACACCATATATTTT CASSSGSGNTIYF
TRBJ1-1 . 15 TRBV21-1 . TGTGCCAGCAGCAAAGGACAGGGGGCGAACACTGAAGCTTTCTTT CASSKGQGANTEAFF
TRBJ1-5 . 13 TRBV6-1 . TGTGCCAGCCGCCTAACTCAAACCGGGCCCCAGCATTTT CASRLTQTGPQHF
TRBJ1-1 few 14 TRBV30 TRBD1 TGTGCCTGGCTTAGGACAGGGGTGCGGACTGAAGCTTTCTTT CAWLRTGVRTEAFF
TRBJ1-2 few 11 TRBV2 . TGTGCCAGCGGCGTCAGCGATGGCTACACCTTC CASGVSDGYTF
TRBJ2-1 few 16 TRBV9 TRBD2 TGTGCCAGCAGCGTAAGAGCGGGGAGCTCCTACAATGAGCAGTTCTTC CASSVRAGSSYNEQFF
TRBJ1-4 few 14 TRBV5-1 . TGCGCCAGCAGCATACAGGGAACTAATGAAAAACTGTTTTTT CASSIQGTNEKLFF
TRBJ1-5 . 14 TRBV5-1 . TGCGCCAGCAGCTTGGATGGCAGCGATCAGCCCCAGCATTTT CASSLDGSDQPQHF
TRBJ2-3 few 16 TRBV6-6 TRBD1 TGTGCCAGCAGTTACTCCTTCAGGGGGAGCACAGATACGCAGTATTTT CASSYSFRGSTDTQYF
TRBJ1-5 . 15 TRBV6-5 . TGTGCCAGCAGTAAAATACAGGGTAGCAATCAGCCCCAGCATTTT CASSKIQGSNQPQHF
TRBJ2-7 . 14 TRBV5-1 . TGCGCCAGCAGCTGGGCGGGACAGAGCTACGAGCAGTACTTC CASSWAGQSYEQYF
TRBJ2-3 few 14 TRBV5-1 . TGCGCCAGCAGAAGGCAGGGTCGGACAGATACGCAGTATTTT CASRRQGRTDTQYF
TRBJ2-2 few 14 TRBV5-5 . TGTGCCAGCAGCTTGGTGGGACTCACCGGGGAGCTGTTTTTT CASSLVGLTGELFF
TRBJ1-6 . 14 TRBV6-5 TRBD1 TGTGCCAGCAGTTACAGGGGGCGCGATTCACCCCTCCACTTT CASSYRGRDSPLHF
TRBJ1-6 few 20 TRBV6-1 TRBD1 TGTGCCAGCAGTGAAGTCGGGGGGACAGGGGGGAGCTCCTATAATTCACCCCTCCACTTT CASSEVGGTGGSSYNSPLHF
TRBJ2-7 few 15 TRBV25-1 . TGTGCCAGCAGTGAGTATGGGTCTGGAGCTGGCGAGCAGTACTTC CASSEYGSGAGEQYF
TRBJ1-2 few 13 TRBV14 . TGTGCCAGCAGCCAAGATGCGACAGGAGGCTACACCTTC CASSQDATGGYTF
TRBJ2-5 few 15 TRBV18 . TGTGCCAGCTCCCACAGTACGGGGTGGCAAGAGACCCAGTACTTC CASSHSTGWQETQYF
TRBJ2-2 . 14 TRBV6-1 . TGTGCCAGCACCCGAAGCTTTCAACCCGGGGAGCTGTTTTTT CASTRSFQPGELFF